This T cell receptor beta chain was recorded in a study of T cells in Graves' hyperthyroidism and ophthalmopathy (dated by TCRdb to about 2019). Context from the whole study: Peripheral blood was collected at initial diagnosis, before any treatment. To identify TCR V-J signatures that set the groups apart, the researchers used a discovery cohort of 100 or so patients, made up of some 41 with Graves' ophthalmopathy and about 60 with stable Graves' hyperthyroidism. An independent validation cohort of 18 to 20 hyperthyroidism patients and about 15 patients who later progressed to ophthalmopathy tested prospective prediction of ophthalmopathy. For training and testing, the roughly 97 patients in the discovery cohort were randomly divided in a 7:3 ratio. In roughly six Graves' hyperthyroidism patients, the study also compared T-cell repertoires from thyroid tissue with T-cell repertoires from blood. After blood sampling, hyperthyroidism patients were treated with methimazole at a starting dose of 30 mg daily, and ophthalmopathy patients were treated with high-dose intravenous methylprednisolone. The paper describes TCR Vbeta CDR3 sequencing of 130 to 150 peripheral blood samples, made up of 43 ophthalmopathy patients, 70 to 75 hyperthyroidism patients and some 17 progressor patients.

A patient counted as having stable Graves' hyperthyroidism if no progression to ophthalmopathy occurred over 18 months of follow-up. The hyperthyroidism patients were between 18 and 65 years old and newly diagnosed, with a disease duration of less than 2 months. Any patient with an uncontrolled infection, another autoimmune disease, pregnancy or lactation was excluded. Diagnoses were established on the basis of clinical symptoms, serum thyroxine and TRAb, thyroid ultrasound, and orbital computed tomography. PBMCs were separated from over 9 ml of fresh peripheral blood using Ficoll-Paque density gradient centrifugation. Trizol reagent was used to extract total RNA, and RNA quality was then checked on an Agilent 2100 Bioanalyzer. Worth noting for this clonotype: The antigen it binds to is not known. The conserved phenylalanine or tryptophan normally closing the CDR3 is absent here, so this likely arose from a read error.

The paper as a whole reports these results and caveats: Most expanded thyroid clonotypes (frequency above 0.001) were also detected in blood, a finding suggesting that blood repertoires may reflect thyroid immune responses. In validation, the model predicted progression to ophthalmopathy with about 71% sensitivity and approximately 78% specificity, a median of 6.5 months before onset. A 13 V-J signature model separated ophthalmopathy from stable hyperthyroidism, with nearly 90% sensitivity and about 81% specificity in cross-validation and 80%/75% in testing. No statistical method was used to set the sample size in advance, and investigators knew the group allocation.

The TCR beta CDR3 regions were amplified from RNA transcripts. A first-round RT-PCR of the TCR CDR3 used the HTBI primer set with the Qiagen OneStep RT-PCR kit. Libraries were constructed in a second round of multiplex PCR, after which size selection and purification were performed. Libraries were sequenced paired-end with 100 bp reads on an Illumina HiSeq2000. On the study's bioinformatics: SOAPnuke was used to process the raw data, throwing out any read that contained adapters or uncalled bases, had a mean Phred below 15, or lacked an exact constant-primer or identifier match. High-quality paired reads were merged using COPE v1.2.5, and each unique nucleotide sequence was defined as a clonotype. MiTCR v1.1 was used to align clonotypes to the IMGT TRBV, TRBD and TRBJ reference segments. Only V-J combinations with frequency above 0.0001, covering 99.2% of repertoires, were analysed. The TCS score was defined as the ratio of F50 (clonal expansion) to E x V (chaos), calculated using BLOSUM62-based TCRdist between CDR3 peptides within each V-J. Welch's t-statistics and random forest reduced roughly 530 V-J features to 10 to 15, which were used in a naive Bayes classifier (R e1071). The similarity between thyroid and blood repertoires was quantified using the Morisita-Horn index. In-frame beta chains were kept once TCRdb had trimmed the public reads at Q25 with fastp and called clones with MiXCR. A single entry per CDR3 protein holds the most common genes and DNA from its merged rows. The V and J calls, along with clone size, are taken from TCRdb and not from the paper's own processing. The sample has hundreds of thousands of distinct CDR3 sequences on record, 35% of them singletons. Less than 40% of the sample is held by the ten biggest clonotypes.

V is reduced by 6 bases and J by 2 bases, leaving a spacing of 13 bases between them. The CDR3 length is 14 residues, termini included. Only the CDR3 portion is preserved as DNA: 42 bases, with reading frame beginning at the first base. The sequenced material came from blood. The source of this sequence is a woman in her forties with Graves' hyperthyroidism. The chain is made from TRBV12-3 or TRBV12-4 and TRBJ1-2, with no reliable assignment of the D segment. The DNA is as follows: TGTGCCAGCAGCCCCGACTTTGCCAACTATGGCTACACCTCC. This codes for CASSPDFANYGYTS.